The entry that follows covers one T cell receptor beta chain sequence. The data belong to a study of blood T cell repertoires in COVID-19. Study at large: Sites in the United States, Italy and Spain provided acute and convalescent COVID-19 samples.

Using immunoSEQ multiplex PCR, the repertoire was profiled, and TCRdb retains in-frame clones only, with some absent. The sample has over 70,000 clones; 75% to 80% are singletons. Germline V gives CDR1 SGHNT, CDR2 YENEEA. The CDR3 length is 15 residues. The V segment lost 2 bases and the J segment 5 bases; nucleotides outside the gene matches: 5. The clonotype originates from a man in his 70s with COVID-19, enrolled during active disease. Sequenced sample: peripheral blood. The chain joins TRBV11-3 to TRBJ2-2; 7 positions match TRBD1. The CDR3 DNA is TGTGCCAGCAGCTTACTTCAGGGGGAAACCGGGGAGCTGTTTTTT. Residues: CASSLLQGETGELFF.